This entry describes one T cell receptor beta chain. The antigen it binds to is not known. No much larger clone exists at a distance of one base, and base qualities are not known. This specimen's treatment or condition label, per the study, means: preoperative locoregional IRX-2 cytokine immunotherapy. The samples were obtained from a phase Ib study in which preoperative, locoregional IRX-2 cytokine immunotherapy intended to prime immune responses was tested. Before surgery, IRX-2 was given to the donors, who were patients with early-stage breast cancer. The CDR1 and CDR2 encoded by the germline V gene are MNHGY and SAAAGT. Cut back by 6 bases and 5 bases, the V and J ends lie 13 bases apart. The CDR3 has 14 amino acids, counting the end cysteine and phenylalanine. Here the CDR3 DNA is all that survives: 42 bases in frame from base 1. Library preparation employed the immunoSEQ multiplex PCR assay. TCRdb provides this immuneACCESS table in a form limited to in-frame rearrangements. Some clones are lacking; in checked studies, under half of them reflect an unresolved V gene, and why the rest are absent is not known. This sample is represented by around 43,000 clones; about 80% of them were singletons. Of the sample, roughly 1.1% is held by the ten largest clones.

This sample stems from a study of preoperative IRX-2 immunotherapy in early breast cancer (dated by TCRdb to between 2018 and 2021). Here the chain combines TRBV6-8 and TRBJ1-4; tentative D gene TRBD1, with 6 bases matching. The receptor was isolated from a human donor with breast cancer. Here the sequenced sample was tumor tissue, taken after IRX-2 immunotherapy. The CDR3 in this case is CASSWRGGNEKLFF. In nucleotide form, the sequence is TGTGCCAGCAGCTGGAGGGGGGGAAATGAAAAACTGTTTTTT.